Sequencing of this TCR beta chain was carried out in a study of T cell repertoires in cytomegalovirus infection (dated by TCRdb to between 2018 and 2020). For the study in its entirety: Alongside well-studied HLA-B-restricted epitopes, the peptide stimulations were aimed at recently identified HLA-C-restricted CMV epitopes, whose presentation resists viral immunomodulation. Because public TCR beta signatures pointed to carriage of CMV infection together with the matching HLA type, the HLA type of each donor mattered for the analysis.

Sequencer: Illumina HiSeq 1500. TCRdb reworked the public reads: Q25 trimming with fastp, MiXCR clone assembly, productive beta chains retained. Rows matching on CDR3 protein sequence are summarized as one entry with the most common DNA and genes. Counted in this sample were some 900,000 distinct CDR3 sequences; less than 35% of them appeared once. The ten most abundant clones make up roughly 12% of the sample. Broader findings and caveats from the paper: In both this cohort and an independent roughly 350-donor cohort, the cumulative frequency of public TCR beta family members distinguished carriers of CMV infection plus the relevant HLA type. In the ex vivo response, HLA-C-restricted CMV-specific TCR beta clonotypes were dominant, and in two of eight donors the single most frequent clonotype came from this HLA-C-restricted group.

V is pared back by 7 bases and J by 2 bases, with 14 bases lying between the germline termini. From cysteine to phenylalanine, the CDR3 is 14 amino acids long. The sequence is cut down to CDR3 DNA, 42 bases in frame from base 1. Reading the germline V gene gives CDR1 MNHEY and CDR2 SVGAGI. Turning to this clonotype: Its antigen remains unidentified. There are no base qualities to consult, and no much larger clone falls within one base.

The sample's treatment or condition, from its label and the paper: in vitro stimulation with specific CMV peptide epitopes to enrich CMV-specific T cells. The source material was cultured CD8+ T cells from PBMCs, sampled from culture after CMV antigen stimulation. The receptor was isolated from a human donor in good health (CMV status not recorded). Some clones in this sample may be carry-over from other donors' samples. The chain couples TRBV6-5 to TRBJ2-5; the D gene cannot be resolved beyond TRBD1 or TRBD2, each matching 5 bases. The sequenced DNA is TGTGCCAGCACCCCGGGGACGGATCAAGAGACCCAGTACTTC. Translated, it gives CASTPGTDQETQYF.